A selection of T cell receptor beta chains follows, all from one sample in a study of CD8+ T cells in alopecia areata. Repertoires were generated with immunoSEQ multiplex PCR, while TCRdb's copy carries only in-frame clones and drops some. The sample lists 190,000 or so clones, roughly 64% occurring once. This sample comprised CD4+ T cells sorted from blood, obtained at week 24, from a patient treated with tofacitinib. The receptors derive from a human donor with alopecia areata. CDR3s include the opening cysteine and the closing phenylalanine or tryptophan. A D gene is named only where the DNA matches it firmly. Clone size is shown for a subset of rows, as once, few, many or a class of expanded clone.

j_gene: TRBJ2-3; abundance: .; d_gene: TRBD2; v_gene: TRBV29-1; CDR3aa: CSVEAGGATQDTQYF; CDR3nt: TGCAGCGTCGAGGCGGGGGGCGCAACGCAAGATACGCAGTATTTT
j_gene: TRBJ1-1; abundance: .; d_gene: .; v_gene: TRBV29-1; CDR3aa: CSVQGQNTEAFF; CDR3nt: TGCAGCGTTCAGGGACAGAACACTGAAGCTTTCTTT
j_gene: TRBJ2-5; abundance: few; d_gene: .; v_gene: TRBV19; CDR3aa: CASSDYGETQYF; CDR3nt: TGTGCCAGTAGTGACTACGGGGAGACCCAGTACTTC
j_gene: TRBJ1-4; abundance: few; d_gene: .; v_gene: TRBV19; CDR3aa: CASMISVPPPWGYF; CDR3nt: TGTGCCAGTATGATTTCGGTGCCACCACCCTGGGGCTATTTT
j_gene: TRBJ1-1; abundance: .; d_gene: .; v_gene: TRBV7-9; CDR3aa: CASSLEGGTEAFF; CDR3nt: TGTGCCAGCAGCTTAGAAGGGGGGACTGAAGCTTTCTTT
j_gene: TRBJ2-1; abundance: few; d_gene: .; v_gene: TRBV7-8; CDR3aa: CASSLLWLRGDQFF; CDR3nt: TGTGCCAGCAGCTTACTTTGGTTGCGGGGAGACCAGTTCTTC
j_gene: TRBJ2-1; abundance: .; d_gene: .; v_gene: TRBV5-1; CDR3aa: CASSPSAPYNEQFF; CDR3nt: TGCGCCAGCAGCCCCAGCGCTCCCTACAATGAGCAGTTCTTC
j_gene: TRBJ2-6; abundance: few; d_gene: TRBD1; v_gene: TRBV7-9; CDR3aa: CASSLATGAGSGANVLTF; CDR3nt: TGTGCCAGCAGCTTAGCGACAGGGGCTGGCTCTGGGGCCAACGTCCTGACTTTC
j_gene: TRBJ2-7; abundance: .; d_gene: TRBD2; v_gene: TRBV9; CDR3aa: CASSVGLALPYEQYF; CDR3nt: TGTGCCAGCAGCGTGGGACTAGCGCTTCCCTACGAGCAGTACTTC
j_gene: TRBJ2-3; abundance: .; d_gene: .; v_gene: TRBV30; CDR3aa: CAWSVGPTRDADTQYF; CDR3nt: TGTGCCTGGAGTGTAGGTCCGACCAGGGACGCAGATACGCAGTATTTT
j_gene: TRBJ2-7; abundance: .; d_gene: .; v_gene: TRBV23-1; CDR3aa: CASYRTLGFQEDEQYF; CDR3nt: TGCGCCAGCTATAGGACCCTAGGGTTCCAAGAGGACGAGCAGTACTTC
j_gene: TRBJ1-1; abundance: .; d_gene: .; v_gene: TRBV30; CDR3aa: CAWSLGLLGSEAFF; CDR3nt: TGTGCCTGGTCCTTAGGACTCCTCGGGAGTGAAGCTTTCTTT
j_gene: TRBJ2-7; abundance: .; d_gene: .; v_gene: TRBV19; CDR3aa: CASSRSSGLDLYEQYF; CDR3nt: TGTGCCAGTAGCAGATCGAGTGGGCTAGACCTCTACGAGCAGTACTTC
j_gene: TRBJ2-6; abundance: few; d_gene: .; v_gene: TRBV5-1; CDR3aa: CASSLLQGAGANVLTF; CDR3nt: TGCGCCAGCAGCCTATTACAGGGCGCAGGGGCCAACGTCCTGACTTTC
j_gene: TRBJ1-1; abundance: few; d_gene: TRBD1; v_gene: TRBV28; CDR3aa: CASTHQGATEAFF; CDR3nt: TGTGCCAGCACTCACCAGGGGGCCACTGAAGCTTTCTTT
j_gene: TRBJ1-2; abundance: .; d_gene: TRBD1; v_gene: TRBV6-5; CDR3aa: CASSHARTGDGYTF; CDR3nt: TGTGCCAGCAGCCACGCCCGGACAGGGGATGGCTACACCTTC
j_gene: TRBJ2-5; abundance: .; d_gene: .; v_gene: TRBV5-1; CDR3aa: CASSLAAGRGETQYF; CDR3nt: TGCGCCAGCAGCTTGGCCGCAGGAAGGGGAGAGACCCAGTACTTC
j_gene: TRBJ2-5; abundance: .; d_gene: TRBD2; v_gene: TRBV29-1; CDR3aa: CSVERRLAGGTYNKETQYF; CDR3nt: TGCAGCGTTGAACGCCGTCTAGCGGGAGGCACGTACAACAAAGAGACCCAGTACTTC
j_gene: TRBJ1-2; abundance: .; d_gene: .; v_gene: TRBV30; CDR3aa: CAWSVGGPQVYGYTF; CDR3nt: TGTGCCTGGAGTGTAGGGGGGCCCCAGGTTTATGGCTACACCTTC